The sequence of this T cell receptor beta chain was determined in a study of early T cells in non-severe SARS-CoV-2 infection. Background on the study: The authors sequenced bulk RNA from unsorted whole blood, leaving chains unpaired. Findings of the study overall: There was a bias toward anti-spike CD8 responses in VDJdb matching, which missed private and CD4 specificities.

In the library, individual cDNA molecules carried attached unique molecular identifiers. MiXCR, applied by TCRdb to the 5' RACE reads, yields one record per CDR3 protein. The data contain 30,000 or so distinct CDR3 sequences, 5.4% of them singletons. With respect to this clonotype: Its antigen is not known.

Trimming took off 5 bases at V and 4 bases at J, with 14 bases between the two ends. CDR1 is SGHTA, CDR2 FQGNSA, per germline. The CDR3 totals 14 residues. The TCR was taken from an adult who was a healthcare worker with PCR-confirmed SARS-CoV-2 infection or an uninfected control (not recorded which). Sample: whole blood. The chain has TRBV7-2 and TRBJ1-2; D is unresolved. CDR3 sequence reads: CASSEEAASYGYTF. Here the CDR3 DNA reads TGTGCCAGCAGCGAGGAGGCAGCCTCCTATGGCTACACCTTC. The variable domain in full, with the rest retrieved from reference TRBV7-2 and TRBJ1-2, is GAGVSQSPSNKVTEKGKDVELRCDPISGHTALYWYRQSLGQGLEFLIYFQGNSAPDKSGLPSDRFSAERTGGSVSTLTIQRTQQEDSAVYLCASSEEAASYGYTFGSGTRLTVV.